These 11 T cell receptor beta chains came from one sample sequenced in a study of patients and donors after allogeneic stem cell transplantation. Each CDR3 protein is one row after TCRdb ran MiXCR on the RT-PCR reads. This table has roughly 960,000 distinct CDR3 sequences, over 15% appearing once. The sample comprised blood, either unsorted or a sorted T cell fraction (not recorded which). These receptors were collected from a human donor who was either an allogeneic HSCT recipient or a stem cell or donor lymphocyte infusion donor (not recorded which). It is not recorded whose cells these are; they may come from a transplant donor.

This clonotype was seen ten or more times. The chain recombines TRBV10-3 with TRBJ1-1; D ambiguous. The germline V gene encodes CDR1 ENHRY and CDR2 SYGVKD. The CDR3 sequence is 13 residues long. Trimming removed 1 base at V and 3 bases at J, with 6 bases between. CDR3 coding DNA: TGTGCCATCAGTGAGTTCGGAGACACTGAAGCTTTCTTT. Amino acid sequence: CAISEFGDTEAFF.

V is TRBV9 and J is TRBJ1-3; D remains unclear. CDR1 and CDR2 (germline): SGDLS, YYNGEE. This CDR3 has 15 amino acids. The germline V and J ends were trimmed by 0 bases and 2 bases, with 9 bases remaining between them. The CDR3 protein is CASSVDPRTGNTIYF. In nucleotides, the CDR3 is TGTGCCAGCAGCGTAGATCCGCGAACTGGAAACACCATATATTTT.

In this sample, this clonotype turned up a few times. The chain recombines TRBV12-3 or TRBV12-4 with TRBJ2-5; tentative D call: TRBD2 (5 bases). The ends were cut back, 0 bases at V and 2 bases at J, with 10 bases in the middle. CDR3 size: 15 residues. The CDR3 bases are TGTGCCAGCAGTTTAGCGGGAGATAGTCAAGAGACCCAGTACTTC. Residues: CASSLAGDSQETQYF.

The chain uses TRBV7-9 and TRBJ2-1; D gene ambiguous. The germline V gene has CDR1 SEHNR and CDR2 FQNEAQ (reference sequence). Trimming took 5 bases from V and 8 from J, leaving 13 bases between them. CDR3 length: 13 residues. The CDR3 protein is CASSRVSVDEQFF. DNA for the CDR3: TGTGCCAGCAGCAGGGTCTCCGTAGATGAGCAGTTCTTC.

The chain employs TRBV12-3 or TRBV12-4 and TRBJ1-6; 7 nucleotides line up with TRBD1. After removal of 0 bases from V and 13 bases from J, the junction contained 6 bases not matched to a gene. The CDR3 is 14 residues long. In nucleotides, the CDR3 is TGTGCCAGCAGTTTAGCCAGGGACAGTTCGCCCCTCCACTTT. As protein: CASSLARDSSPLHF.

This clonotype was counted a few times. The rearrangement joins TRBV12-3 or TRBV12-4 to TRBJ1-6; no clear D gene. V dropped 6 bases and J dropped 7 bases, with 7 bases sitting between them. The length of the CDR3 is 12 residues. This CDR3 is CASSPLNSPLHF. The DNA of the CDR3 is TGTGCCAGCAGCCCCCTGAATTCACCCCTCCACTTT.

The rearrangement joins TRBV6-1 to TRBJ2-7, with TRBD1 matching 9 bases. CDR1 is MNHNS and CDR2 is SASEGT in the germline V gene. There are 15 residues in the CDR3. V trimming: 8 bases; J trimming: 4 bases; junction bases outside the gene matches: 12. The CDR3 is CASEGQGLNIYEQYF. For the CDR3, the DNA is TGTGCCAGCGAGGGACAGGGACTAAACATTTACGAGCAGTACTTC.

This chain connects TRBV20-1 to TRBJ2-7, with D perhaps matching TRBD1 (7 bases). The CDR3 is 14 amino acids. V was cut by 0 bases and J by 4 bases, with 13 bases left in between. The germline CDR1 and CDR2 sequences are DFQATT and SNEGSKA (reference sequence). CDR3 loop: CSARERRGQYEQYF. The CDR3 DNA sequence: TGCAGTGCTAGAGAGCGGAGGGGGCAGTACGAGCAGTACTTC.

The chain links TRBV20-1 to TRBJ1-3, with a weak D call TRBD1 (6 bases). The CDR3 contains 14 residues. Germline-derived CDR1 and CDR2 are DFQATT and SNEGSKA (reference sequence). The germline V and J ends were trimmed by 3 bases and 3 bases, with 12 bases remaining between them. In DNA form, the CDR3 reads TGCAGTGCTAGGGCGGGGGGCATTGGAAACACCATATATTTT. Its protein is CSARAGGIGNTIYF.

This chain connects TRBV7-9 to TRBJ1-2, with TRBD1 matching 7 bases. The trim removed 1 base at V and 1 base at J, leaving 3 bases unmatched. Germline V gene sequence: CDR1 SEHNR, CDR2 FQNEAQ (reference sequence). This CDR3 spans 15 amino acids. CDR3 nucleotides: TGTGCCAGCAGCTTAGGGGGACAGCTTAACTATGGCTACACCTTC. Protein: CASSLGGQLNYGYTF.

The chain has TRBV2 and TRBJ2-4; TRBD1 or TRBD2 may be the D gene (5 bases each). Germline CDR1 is SNHLY and CDR2 is FYNNEI. Trimming took 4 bases from V and 0 from J, leaving 13 bases between them. This CDR3 region has 16 residues. This chain's CDR3 is CASSVWDGLAKNIQYF. The CDR3 DNA sequence: TGTGCCAGCAGTGTTTGGGACGGATTAGCCAAAAACATTCAGTACTTC.